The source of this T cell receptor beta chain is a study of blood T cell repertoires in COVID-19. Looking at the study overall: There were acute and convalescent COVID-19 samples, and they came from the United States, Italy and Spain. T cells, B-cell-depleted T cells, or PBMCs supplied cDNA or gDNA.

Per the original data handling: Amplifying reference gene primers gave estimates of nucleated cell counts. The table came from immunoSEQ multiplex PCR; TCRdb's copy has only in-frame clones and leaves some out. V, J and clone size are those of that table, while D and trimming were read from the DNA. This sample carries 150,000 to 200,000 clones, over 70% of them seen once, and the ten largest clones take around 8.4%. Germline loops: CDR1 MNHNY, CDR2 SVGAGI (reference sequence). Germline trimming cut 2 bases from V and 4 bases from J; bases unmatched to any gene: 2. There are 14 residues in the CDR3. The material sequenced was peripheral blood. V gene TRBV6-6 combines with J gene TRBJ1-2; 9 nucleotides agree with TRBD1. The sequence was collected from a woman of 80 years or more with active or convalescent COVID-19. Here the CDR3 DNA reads TGTGCCAGCAGTTACGAGGGACAGGGCTATGGCTACACCTTC. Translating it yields CASSYEGQGYGYTF.